The following is a T cell receptor beta chain sequence with its context. Its specific antigen is unknown. Per-base quality was not reported, and no clone a single base away is much larger than it. Interpreted using the paper, the treatment or condition label stands for: in vitro stimulation with specific CMV peptide epitopes to enrich CMV-specific T cells. The data stem from a study of T cell repertoires in cytomegalovirus infection (dated by TCRdb to between 2019 and 2020). Context from the whole study: Alongside well-studied HLA-B-restricted epitopes, the peptide stimulations were aimed at recently identified HLA-C-restricted CMV epitopes, whose presentation resists viral immunomodulation. Because public TCR beta signatures pointed to carriage of CMV infection together with the matching HLA type, the HLA type of each donor mattered for the analysis.

Overall study outcomes, separate from this receptor: The ex vivo response was dominated by HLA-C-restricted CMV-specific TCR beta clonotypes, and the single most frequent clonotype in two of eight donors was supplied by these HLA-C-restricted clonotypes. Carriers of CMV infection plus the relevant HLA type were discriminated by the cumulative frequency of public TCR beta family members in the study cohort and in an independent approximately 400-donor cohort.

These reads were obtained on an Illumina HiSeq 1500. TCRdb itself trimmed the public reads at Q25 with fastp, ran MiXCR and retained productive beta chains. Rows matching on CDR3 protein sequence are summarized as one entry with the most common DNA and genes. Here the sample has 900,000 to 950,000 distinct CDR3 sequences; roughly a third occur a single time. The top ten clonotypes cover roughly 13% of the sample. Its CDR3 holds 17 amino acids, cysteine through phenylalanine. The kept DNA is CDR3 alone, 51 bases in frame from the first base. Based on the germline V gene, the CDR1 and CDR2 sequences are SQVTM and ANQGSEA. From V the trimming removes 7 bases and from J it removes 2 bases, while the gene matches leave 17 bases of the junction unaccounted for.

This clonotype originated in a human donor in good health (CMV status not recorded). Some clones in this sample may be carry-over from other donors' samples. Sequenced here: cultured CD8+ T cells from PBMCs, sampled from culture after CMV antigen stimulation. The V gene is TRBV29-1 and the J gene is TRBJ2-5, and 9 junctional nucleotides match TRBD1. The CDR3 is CSAEAWDRENLQETQYF. Here is the DNA: TGCAGCGCGGAAGCTTGGGACAGGGAGAACTTACAAGAGACCCAGTACTTC.